This T cell receptor beta chain was identified during a study of cytotoxic CD8 clonotypes in ibrutinib-treated CLL. The intended depth for sequencing was 1 in 200,000 to 1 in 1 million T cells. Profiled with immunoSEQ multiplex PCR; TCRdb holds only in-frame clones, not every one. The table includes some 310,000 clones, roughly 79% detected once. The CDR3 runs to 16 residues. Germline V gives CDR1 MNHNS, CDR2 SASEGT. V lost 2 bases, J lost 2 bases, and 10 bases lay in between. The receptor's source is a human donor with chronic lymphocytic leukemia. The sequencing here drew on PBMCs, taken before ibrutinib treatment. The chain is built from TRBV6-1 and TRBJ2-6; no clear D. This CDR3 reads CASSEHSGAGANVLTF. For the CDR3, the DNA is TGTGCCAGCAGTGAACATTCTGGGGCTGGGGCCAACGTCCTGACTTTC.